Listed here are 23 T cell receptor beta chains from one sample, sequenced in a study of cytomegalovirus exposure and HLA in healthy donors. The PCR ran on 60 Vbeta and 13 Jbeta primers. The repertoire was sequenced with immunoSEQ multiplex PCR; TCRdb's copy has only in-frame clones and lacks some. Of about 140,000 clones listed, roughly 75% were seen once; the top ten hold over 3%. The sample comprised PBMCs. The receptors come from a man in his forties in good health and CMV-seronegative.

This rearrangement joins TRBV4-1 to TRBJ2-7; TRBD2 agrees at 7 bases. The length of the CDR3 is 16 residues. Germline CDR1 MGHRA, CDR2 YSYEKL. V shed 0 bases, J shed 4 bases, and the junction held 9 bases outside the gene matches. The CDR3 region is CASSQDPTSTGYEQYF. CDR3 DNA: TGCGCCAGCAGCCAAGACCCGACTAGCACGGGATACGAGCAGTACTTC.

The V gene is TRBV21-1, the J gene TRBJ1-5; the tabulated D call, TRBD1, remains unverified against the DNA. TRBV21-1 is a known pseudogene. The length of the CDR3 is 19 residues. The CDR3 DNA reads as TGTGCCAGCAGCGCCCGGGACAGCGGATCAATGACCGTCAATCAGCCCCAGCATTTT. Translated: CASSARDSGSMTVNQPQHF.

This chain links TRBV7-3 with TRBJ2-2, with 9 positions matching TRBD2. The CDR3 runs 18 residues. The V segment lost 0 bases and the J segment 1 base; nucleotides outside the gene matches: 6. Germline loops: CDR1 SGHTA, CDR2 FQGTGA. The CDR3 reads CASSLTRGGTGNTGELFF. DNA of the CDR3: TGTGCCAGCAGCTTAACGCGGGGGGGAACAGGGAACACCGGGGAGCTGTTTTTT.

This clone turned up a few times. The rearrangement joins TRBV6-1 to TRBJ2-7; 7 bases are shared with TRBD1. CDR3 length equals 13 residues. Trimming removed 6 bases from V and 6 bases from J; junction bases left unmatched: 8. Germline assignment: CDR1 MNHNS and CDR2 SASEGT. The CDR3 DNA reads as TGTGCCAGCAGAACGACAGGGCTTCCCGAGCAGTACTTC. This sequence encodes CASRTTGLPEQYF.

The chain is built from TRBV5-1 and TRBJ2-3, with 16 bases aligning to TRBD2. The CDR3 contains 16 residues. The V and J ends lost 7 bases and 3 bases, in that order; junction bases with no gene match: 5. The germline V gene has CDR1 SGHRS and CDR2 YFSETQ. The CDR3 DNA follows: TGCGCCAGCGGGACTAGCGGGGGGGCTTGGACAGATACGCAGTATTTT. Translated: CASGTSGGAWTDTQYF.

The rearrangement joins TRBV4-1 to TRBJ1-4; 8 nucleotides align to TRBD1. V lost 2 bases and J lost 7; bases outside the gene matches: 9. CDR3 length: 16 amino acids. Germline V gene lookup returns CDR1 MGHRA and CDR2 YSYEKL. In DNA form, the CDR3 reads TGCGCCAGCAGCCAACCCTACAGGGGGGTTATTGAAAAACTGTTTTTT. It codes for CASSQPYRGVIEKLFF.

The CDR3 loop is CASSLGAEAFF. The CDR3 region has the DNA TGCGCCAGCAGCCTAGGGGCTGAAGCTTTCTTT. The chain carries TRBV5-1 and TRBJ1-1; the D gene is possibly TRBD1 (5 bases). Looked up from germline, CDR1 is SGHRS and CDR2 is YFSETQ. V was cut by 4 bases and J by 6 bases, with 7 bases left in between. The CDR3 totals 11 residues.

This clone was observed once. The chain couples TRBV9 to TRBJ1-3; tentative D call: TRBD1 (5 bases). CDR3 length: 16 residues. Germline values: CDR1 SGDLS, CDR2 YYNGEE. The germline V and J ends were trimmed by 0 bases and 0 bases, with 10 bases remaining between them. The CDR3 nucleotides are TGTGCCAGCAGCGTAGATTCTGACAGCTCTGGAAACACCATATATTTT. Encoded protein: CASSVDSDSSGNTIYF.

The V and J genes are TRBV11-2 and TRBJ2-2; D is unclear. Trimming removed 1 base from V and 5 bases from J, with 8 bases in between. CDR1 and CDR2 (germline): SGHAT, FQNNGV. The CDR3 length is 14 residues. The CDR3 spells CASSLGEVTGELFF. The DNA for the CDR3 is TGTGCCAGCAGCTTAGGAGAAGTGACCGGGGAGCTGTTTTTT.

The chain links TRBV19 to TRBJ1-5; possible D gene TRBD1, 5 bases. CDR3 length: 16 amino acids. The V and J ends lost 0 bases and 3 bases respectively, with 12 bases between them. Per germline, CDR1 LNHDA and CDR2 SQIVND (reference sequence). CDR3 bases: TGTGCCAGTAGTATAGACGGCAGGGCTACCAATCAGCCCCAGCATTTT. It yields the protein CASSIDGRATNQPQHF.

The J gene is TRBJ2-7, the V gene TRBV9, with D unclear. In germline, CDR1 is SGDLS, CDR2 YYNGEE. Trimming removed 2 bases from V and 7 bases from J, with 16 bases in between. CDR3 size: 14 residues. This chain's CDR3 is CASSVSPVPLEQYF. As DNA, the CDR3 is TGTGCCAGCAGCGTCTCTCCGGTGCCTTTAGAGCAGTACTTC.

This clone was counted only a few times. This rearrangement joins TRBV6-6 to TRBJ1-5; tentatively, D is TRBD1 (6 bases). The CDR3 consists of 13 residues. CDR1 is MNHNY and CDR2 is SVGAGI in the germline V gene (reference sequence). Deletions cut 2 bases from V and 7 bases from J, with 9 bases between. In DNA, the CDR3 is TGTGCCAGCAGTTACGGGCAGGGGCAGCCCCAGCATTTT. Protein product: CASSYGQGQPQHF.

This clone is a singleton in its sample. This sequence joins TRBV11-2 and TRBJ2-1; maybe TRBD2 (5 bases). The CDR3 is 14 amino acids. V was cut by 2 bases and J by 9 bases, with 14 bases left in between. The V gene's germline CDR1 is SGHAT and CDR2 FQNNGV. CDR3 nucleotide sequence: TGTGCCAGCAGCTTACCAGCGGCCCGGTTTGAGCAGTTCTTC. It translates to CASSLPAARFEQFF.

The chain combines TRBV6-1 with TRBJ1-1, with 12 bases identical to TRBD1. Germline CDR1 reads MNHNS; CDR2 reads SASEGT. This CDR3 is built from 16 residues. J lost 1 base, V lost 3 bases, and 3 bases had no gene match. Here the CDR3 reads CASSEGTGGGNTEAFF. For the CDR3, the DNA is TGTGCCAGCAGTGAGGGGACAGGGGGCGGGAACACTGAAGCTTTCTTT.

The chain carries TRBV7-3 and TRBJ1-1; no firm D call. V was pared by 1 base and J by 0 bases, with 9 bases between. This CDR3 region has 15 residues. The germline gives CDR1 SGHTA, CDR2 FQGTGA. In DNA form, the CDR3 reads TGTGCCAGCAGCTTAAACAGTAGAGTGAACACTGAAGCTTTCTTT. Residues: CASSLNSRVNTEAFF.

The chain is built from TRBV27 and TRBJ2-1; 11 bases match TRBD1. CDR1 and CDR2 (germline): MNHEY, SMNVEV (reference sequence). J lost 7 bases, V lost 7 bases, and 9 bases had no gene match. This CDR3 spans 15 amino acids. This chain's CDR3 is CASTLGTGGPNEQFF. CDR3 DNA sequence: TGTGCCAGCACCTTAGGGACAGGGGGACCTAATGAGCAGTTCTTC.

This rearrangement joins TRBV7-2 to TRBJ2-7, with 10 positions matching TRBD2. The CDR3 length is 14 residues. From germline, CDR1 is SGHTA and CDR2 FQGNSA. Trimming at V came to 5 bases and at J to 9 bases, leaving 10 bases not matched to a gene. CDR3 DNA: TGTGCCAGCAGCACGGGTAGCGGGGGGCGCGTGCAGTACTTC. As protein: CASSTGSGGRVQYF.

CDR3 sequence: CASSLGSPNLNTEAFF. The CDR3 nucleotides read TGTGCCAGCAGCTTAGGGTCTCCGAACTTAAACACTGAAGCTTTCTTT. This chain connects TRBV7-9 to TRBJ1-1, with D unclear. V was clipped by 1 base and J by 2 bases, with 14 bases between them. The CDR3 is 16 amino acids. Germline values: CDR1 SEHNR, CDR2 FQNEAQ (reference sequence).

The chain joins TRBV5-1 to TRBJ2-1, with TRBD2 identical over 7 bases. CDR1 SGHRS and CDR2 YFSETQ come from the germline V gene. V lost 4 bases and J lost 6; bases outside the gene matches: 7. This CDR3 is built from 14 residues. CDR3 amino acids: CASSPPGGSNEQFF. In nucleotides, the CDR3 is TGCGCCAGCAGCCCTCCGGGAGGATCCAATGAGCAGTTCTTC.

This rearrangement joins TRBV7-3 to TRBJ1-1; 7 nucleotides align to TRBD1. V was clipped by 5 bases and J by 1 base; unmatched bases: 7. This CDR3 region has 15 residues. Germline loops: CDR1 SGHTA, CDR2 FQGTGA. The CDR3 coding sequence is TGTGCCAGCAGCATGTCCGGGACAGAGAACACTGAAGCTTTCTTT. The encoded protein is CASSMSGTENTEAFF.

The rearrangement joins TRBV21-1 to TRBJ1-2. TRBV21-1 is a recognized pseudogene. This CDR3 is built from 19 residues. CDR3 sequence: CASSKDLPFKCGINYGYTF. DNA for the CDR3: TGTGCCAGCAGCAAAGATCTCCCTTTCAAGTGCGGGATTAACTATGGCTACACCTTC.

This rearrangement joins TRBV5-1 to TRBJ2-7; 8 bases are shared with TRBD1. Trimming took 4 bases from V and 6 from J; bases not matched to a gene: 12. From germline, CDR1 is SGHRS and CDR2 YFSETQ. The length of the CDR3 is 15 residues. CDR3 nucleotides: TGCGCCAGCAGCACTAGCTGGACAGGGTTGGCCGAGCAGTACTTC. Encoded protein: CASSTSWTGLAEQYF.

CDR3 DNA sequence: TGCAGTGCTGGGGGGGACCAGCCCCAGCATTTT. It encodes CSAGGDQPQHF. This sequence joins TRBV20-1 and TRBJ1-5; TRBD1 is a possible D gene (5 bases). The CDR3 consists of 11 residues. With 5 bases removed from V and 7 bases from J, the gap between germline ends came to 9 bases. Germline CDR1 reads DFQATT; CDR2 reads SNEGSKA (reference sequence).